Only a few counts were recorded for the clone carrying this TCR beta chain. 13 Jbeta primers and 60 Vbeta primers were used for the PCR. TCRdb's copy holds only in-frame clones and misses some; the assay was immunoSEQ multiplex PCR. The sample yields just under 45,000 clones, roughly half seen once. The source of the sample is a study of cytomegalovirus exposure and HLA in healthy donors. As for the study in general: Approximately 180 million T cells yielded more than 90 million unique TCR beta sequences, as an earlier analysis found.

Germline CDR1 SGHRS, CDR2 YFSETQ. After removal of 3 bases from V and 5 bases from J, the junction contained 14 bases not matched to a gene. The CDR3 length is 18 residues. The sample consisted of PBMCs. The receptor was isolated from a man in his sixties in good health and CMV-seronegative. The chain employs TRBV5-1 and TRBJ2-7, with TRBD2 matching over 13 bases. As DNA, the CDR3 is TGCGCCAGCAGCTGGACTACTAGCGGGAGGGCCTCTAGCGACGAGCAGTACTTC. This sequence encodes CASSWTTSGRASSDEQYF.